This entry features one T cell receptor (beta chain) sequence. This sample was included in a study of blood T cell repertoires in COVID-19. Study in general: COVID-19 samples, acute and convalescent, were from the United States, Italy and Spain. Sources were T cells, B-cell-depleted T cells, or PBMCs; the material itself was cDNA or gDNA.

Original processing notes: Amplification of reference gene primers was used by the study to estimate nucleated cell counts. TCRdb's table, derived via immunoSEQ multiplex PCR, lists solely in-frame clones and lacks some. The V and J calls and the clone size are those of that table, but D and trimming were determined from the DNA. The sample carries some 100,000 clones, roughly four fifths recorded once. This receptor was taken from a human donor in a cohort sampled during active COVID-19. The sequencing sample was made of peripheral blood.

Here the CDR3 reads CASRTTGGTEAFF. As DNA, the CDR3 is TGTGCCAGCAGAACGACAGGGGGGACTGAAGCTTTCTTT. This chain links TRBV28 with TRBJ1-1; 9 positions agree with TRBD1. Germline CDR1 is MDHEN and CDR2 is SYDVKM. The CDR3 loop spans 13 amino acids. V lost 6 bases to trimming and J lost 5 bases; unmatched junction nucleotides: 4. Filled out from reference TRBV28 and TRBJ1-1, the complete variable domain reads DVKVTQSSRYLVKRTGEKVFLECVQDMDHENMFWYRQDPGLGLRLIYFSYDVKMKEKGDIPEGYSVSREKKERFSLILESASTNQTSMYLCASRTTGGTEAFFGQGTRLTVV.